Listed below are T cell receptor beta chains from one sample, sequenced in a study of blood T cell repertoires in COVID-19. Clones were sequenced by immunoSEQ multiplex PCR, and TCRdb holds only the in-frame ones, with some missing. The sample consists of 650,000 to 800,000 clones, over 80% of them appearing once. Sequencing was performed on peripheral blood. These receptors were obtained from a woman between 18 and 30 years old with acute or convalescent COVID-19. CDR3s include the opening cysteine and the closing phenylalanine or tryptophan. The D gene is left open where the match is weak. Clone size is stated in some rows and not others, as once, few, many or a class when expanded.

V gene: TRBV19
D gene: -
J gene: TRBJ1-1
clone size: -
CDR3 protein: CASSIARFTEAFF
CDR3 DNA: TGTGCCAGTAGTATAGCTCGGTTCACTGAAGCTTTCTTT

V gene: TRBV19
D gene: -
J gene: TRBJ1-2
clone size: few
CDR3 protein: CASSPIGVRPAYGYTF
CDR3 DNA: TGTGCCAGTAGCCCAATAGGGGTCAGGCCCGCCTATGGCTACACCTTC

V gene: TRBV18
D gene: TRBD2
J gene: TRBJ2-1
clone size: -
CDR3 protein: CASSPLAGGLPTYNEQFF
CDR3 DNA: TGTGCCAGCTCACCACTCGCGGGGGGGCTGCCTACCTACAATGAGCAGTTCTTC

V gene: TRBV7-2
D gene: TRBD1
J gene: TRBJ1-1
clone size: -
CDR3 protein: CASRQSGTGLTEAFF
CDR3 DNA: TGTGCCAGCAGACAATCCGGGACAGGGCTAACTGAAGCTTTCTTT

V gene: TRBV24-1
D gene: TRBD1
J gene: TRBJ2-3
clone size: -
CDR3 protein: CATSGTGDFTDTQYF
CDR3 DNA: TGTGCCACCTCCGGGACAGGGGACTTCACAGATACGCAGTATTTT

V gene: TRBV30
D gene: -
J gene: TRBJ2-7
clone size: -
CDR3 protein: CACTIIGHEQYF
CDR3 DNA: TGTGCCTGTACCATCATTGGGCACGAGCAGTACTTC

V gene: TRBV7-8
D gene: -
J gene: TRBJ2-5
clone size: -
CDR3 protein: CASSPDQETQYF
CDR3 DNA: TGTGCCAGCAGCCCGGACCAAGAGACCCAGTACTTC

V gene: TRBV10-2
D gene: TRBD1
J gene: TRBJ1-3
clone size: -
CDR3 protein: CASSDTGTGAWGASGNTIYF
CDR3 DNA: TGCGCCAGCAGTGACACCGGGACAGGGGCCTGGGGGGCCTCTGGAAACACCATATATTTT

V gene: TRBV9
D gene: -
J gene: TRBJ1-1
clone size: -
CDR3 protein: CASSVEGALNTEAFF
CDR3 DNA: TGTGCCAGCAGCGTAGAAGGGGCCTTGAACACTGAAGCTTTCTTT

V gene: TRBV12-3/TRBV12-4
D gene: -
J gene: TRBJ2-2
clone size: few
CDR3 protein: CASSFGAGELFF
CDR3 DNA: -

V gene: TRBV5-1
D gene: TRBD1
J gene: TRBJ1-6
clone size: once
CDR3 protein: CASSLETGASSLPALHF
CDR3 DNA: TGCGCCAGCAGCTTGGAGACAGGGGCCTCTTCCCTCCCAGCCCTCCACTTT

V gene: TRBV9
D gene: TRBD2
J gene: TRBJ2-2
clone size: -
CDR3 protein: CASSVLAGPNTGELFF
CDR3 DNA: TGTGCCAGCAGCGTACTAGCGGGGCCGAACACCGGGGAGCTGTTTTTT

V gene: TRBV24-1
D gene: TRBD1
J gene: TRBJ1-2
clone size: -
CDR3 protein: CATSDSSDRGNYGYTF
CDR3 DNA: TGTGCCACCAGTGATTCCTCGGACAGGGGTAACTATGGCTACACCTTC

V gene: TRBV15
D gene: TRBD1
J gene: TRBJ2-1
clone size: -
CDR3 protein: CATSRGTGGNEQFF
CDR3 DNA: TGTGCCACCAGCAGAGGGACAGGGGGGAATGAGCAGTTCTTC

V gene: TRBV25-1
D gene: -
J gene: TRBJ1-5
clone size: -
CDR3 protein: CASSEGDTRNQPQHF
CDR3 DNA: TGTGCCAGCAGTGAAGGTGACACTCGCAATCAGCCCCAGCATTTT

V gene: TRBV5-1
D gene: -
J gene: TRBJ1-5
clone size: -
CDR3 protein: CASSLGGDQPQHF
CDR3 DNA: TGCGCCAGCAGCTTAGGCGGAGATCAGCCCCAGCATTTT

V gene: TRBV2
D gene: TRBD1
J gene: TRBJ2-7
clone size: once
CDR3 protein: CASGPGQSYEQYF
CDR3 DNA: TGTGCCAGCGGGCCGGGACAGAGTTACGAGCAGTACTTC

V gene: TRBV6-5
D gene: TRBD1
J gene: TRBJ2-3
clone size: few
CDR3 protein: CASTSGGSTDTQYF
CDR3 DNA: TGTGCCAGCACCTCAGGGGGCTCCACAGATACGCAGTATTTT

V gene: TRBV3-1/TRBV3-2
D gene: -
J gene: TRBJ1-1
clone size: -
CDR3 protein: CASSLYGSLGGNTEAFF
CDR3 DNA: TGTGCCAGCAGCCTCTACGGGAGTTTAGGAGGGAACACTGAAGCTTTCTTT

V gene: TRBV6-4
D gene: TRBD1
J gene: TRBJ1-5
clone size: -
CDR3 protein: CATGPLRGRQGSLGIKPQHF
CDR3 DNA: TGTGCCACCGGCCCCCTTCGAGGGAGACAGGGAAGTTTGGGAATCAAGCCCCAGCATTTT

V gene: TRBV2
D gene: -
J gene: TRBJ1-5
clone size: -
CDR3 protein: CASSQGAHQPQHF
CDR3 DNA: TGTGCCAGCAGCCAAGGGGCGCACCAGCCCCAGCATTTT

V gene: TRBV29-1
D gene: -
J gene: TRBJ1-3
clone size: -
CDR3 protein: CSVEAGSNTIYF
CDR3 DNA: TGCAGCGTTGAGGCAGGTTCTAACACCATATATTTT

V gene: TRBV10-3
D gene: -
J gene: TRBJ2-3
clone size: -
CDR3 protein: CAISDRLPSTDTQYF
CDR3 DNA: TGTGCCATCAGTGACAGATTACCTAGCACAGATACGCAGTATTTT

V gene: TRBV24-1
D gene: TRBD1
J gene: TRBJ1-4
clone size: -
CDR3 protein: CATSDLQGANEKLFF
CDR3 DNA: TGTGCCACCAGTGATTTACAGGGGGCGAATGAAAAACTGTTTTTT

V gene: TRBV7-2
D gene: -
J gene: TRBJ2-1
clone size: -
CDR3 protein: CASSLGGPGDNEQFF
CDR3 DNA: TGTGCCAGCAGCTTGGGGGGGCCGGGTGACAATGAGCAGTTCTTC

V gene: TRBV6-5
D gene: TRBD1
J gene: TRBJ1-2
clone size: -
CDR3 protein: CATKKGSGGTYGYTF
CDR3 DNA: TGTGCCACCAAAAAGGGGTCAGGGGGCACCTATGGCTACACCTTC

V gene: TRBV30
D gene: -
J gene: TRBJ1-6
clone size: -
CDR3 protein: CAWSGTDNSPLHF
CDR3 DNA: TGTGCCTGGAGTGGGACAGATAATTCACCCCTCCACTTT

V gene: TRBV6-5
D gene: -
J gene: TRBJ1-1
clone size: -
CDR3 protein: CASSSENGIRAFF
CDR3 DNA: TGTGCCAGCAGTTCGGAAAACGGGATTCGAGCTTTCTTT

V gene: TRBV7-9
D gene: -
J gene: TRBJ1-1
clone size: -
CDR3 protein: CASSGWTDLNTEAFF
CDR3 DNA: TGTGCCAGCAGCGGGTGGACAGATTTGAACACTGAAGCTTTCTTT

V gene: TRBV18
D gene: -
J gene: TRBJ1-1
clone size: -
CDR3 protein: CASSPSGTPEAFF
CDR3 DNA: TGTGCCAGCTCACCATCAGGGACTCCTGAAGCTTTCTTT

V gene: TRBV6-2/TRBV6-3
D gene: -
J gene: TRBJ2-4
clone size: -
CDR3 protein: CASSYPGINIQYF
CDR3 DNA: TGTGCCAGCAGTTACCCCGGGATAAACATTCAGTACTTC

V gene: TRBV4-1
D gene: TRBD1
J gene: TRBJ2-1
clone size: -
CDR3 protein: CASSQLGDRGNEQFF
CDR3 DNA: TGCGCCAGCAGCCAACTTGGTGACAGGGGCAATGAGCAGTTCTTC

V gene: TRBV2
D gene: TRBD1
J gene: TRBJ1-2
clone size: -
CDR3 protein: CASSEWTGGDGGYTF
CDR3 DNA: TGTGCCAGCAGTGAATGGACAGGGGGCGACGGTGGCTACACCTTC

V gene: TRBV7-6
D gene: TRBD2
J gene: TRBJ2-3
clone size: -
CDR3 protein: CASSFLAGGPQSTDTQYF
CDR3 DNA: TGTGCCAGCAGCTTCCTAGCGGGGGGGCCTCAATCCACAGATACGCAGTATTTT